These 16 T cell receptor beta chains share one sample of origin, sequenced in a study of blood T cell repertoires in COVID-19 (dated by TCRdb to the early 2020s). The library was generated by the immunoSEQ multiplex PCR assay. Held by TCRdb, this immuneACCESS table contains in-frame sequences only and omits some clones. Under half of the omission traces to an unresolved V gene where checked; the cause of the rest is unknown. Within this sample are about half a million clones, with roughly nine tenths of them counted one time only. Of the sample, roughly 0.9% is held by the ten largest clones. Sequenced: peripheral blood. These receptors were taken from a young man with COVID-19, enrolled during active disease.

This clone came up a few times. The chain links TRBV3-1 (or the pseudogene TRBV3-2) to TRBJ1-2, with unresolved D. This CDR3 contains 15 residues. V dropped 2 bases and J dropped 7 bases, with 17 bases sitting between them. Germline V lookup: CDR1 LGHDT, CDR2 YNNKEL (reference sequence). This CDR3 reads CASSQPSEGWVGYTF. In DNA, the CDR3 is TGTGCCAGCAGCCAACCCAGTGAGGGTTGGGTTGGCTACACCTTC.

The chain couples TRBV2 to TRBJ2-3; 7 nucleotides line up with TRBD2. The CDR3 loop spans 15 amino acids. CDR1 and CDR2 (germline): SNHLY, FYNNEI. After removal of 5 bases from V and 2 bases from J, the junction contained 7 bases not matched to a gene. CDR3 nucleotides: TGTGCCAGCAGTCCCCAGCGGGGAGTCACAGATACGCAGTATTTT. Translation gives CASSPQRGVTDTQYF.

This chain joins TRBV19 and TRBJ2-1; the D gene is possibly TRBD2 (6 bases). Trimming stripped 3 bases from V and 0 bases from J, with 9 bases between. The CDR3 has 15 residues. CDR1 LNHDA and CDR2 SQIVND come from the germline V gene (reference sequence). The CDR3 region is CASSMSGGSYNEQFF. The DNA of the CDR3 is TGTGCCAGTAGTATGTCCGGGGGCTCCTACAATGAGCAGTTCTTC.

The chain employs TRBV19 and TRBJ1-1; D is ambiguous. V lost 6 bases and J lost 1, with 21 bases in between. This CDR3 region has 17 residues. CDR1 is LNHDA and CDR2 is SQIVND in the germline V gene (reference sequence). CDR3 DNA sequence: TGTGCCAGTAGCCCTTGGGCCCTCTTCCCCGGGAACACTGAAGCTTTCTTT. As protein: CASSPWALFPGNTEAFF.

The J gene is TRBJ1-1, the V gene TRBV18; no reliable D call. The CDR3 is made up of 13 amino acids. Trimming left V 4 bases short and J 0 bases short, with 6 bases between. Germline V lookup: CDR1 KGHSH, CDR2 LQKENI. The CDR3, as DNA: TGTGCCAGCTCACTTGCTATGAACACTGAAGCTTTCTTT. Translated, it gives CASSLAMNTEAFF.

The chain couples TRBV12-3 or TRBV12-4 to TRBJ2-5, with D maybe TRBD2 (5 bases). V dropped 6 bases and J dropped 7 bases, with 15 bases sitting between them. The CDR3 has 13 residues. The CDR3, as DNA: TGTGCCAGCAGCCCCATACTAGACGGGACCCAGTACTTC. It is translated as CASSPILDGTQYF.

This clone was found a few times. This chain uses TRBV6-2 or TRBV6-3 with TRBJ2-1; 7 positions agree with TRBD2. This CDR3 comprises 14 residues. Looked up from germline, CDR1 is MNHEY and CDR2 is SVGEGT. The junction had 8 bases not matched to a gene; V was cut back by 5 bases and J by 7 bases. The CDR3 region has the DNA TGTGCCAGCAGTGACTGGGAGGGTGGAAATGAGCAGTTCTTC. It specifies CASSDWEGGNEQFF.

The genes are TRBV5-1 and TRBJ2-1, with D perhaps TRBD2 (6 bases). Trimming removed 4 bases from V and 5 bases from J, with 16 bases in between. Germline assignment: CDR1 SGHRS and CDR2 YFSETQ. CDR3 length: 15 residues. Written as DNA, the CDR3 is TGCGCCAGCAGCCTGGAGGGCAGGGAAAACAATGAGCAGTTCTTC. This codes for CASSLEGRENNEQFF. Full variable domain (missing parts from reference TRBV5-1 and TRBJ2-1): KAGVTQTPRYLIKTRGQQVTLSCSPISGHRSVSWYQQTPGQGLQFLFEYFSETQRNKGNFPGRFSGRQFSNSRSEMNVSTLELGDSALYLCASSLEGRENNEQFFGPGTRLTVL.

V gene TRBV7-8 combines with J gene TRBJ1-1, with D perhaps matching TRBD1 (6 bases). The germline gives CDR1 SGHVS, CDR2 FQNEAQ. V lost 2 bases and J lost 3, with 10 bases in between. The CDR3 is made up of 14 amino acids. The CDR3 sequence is CASSLLGGDTEAFF. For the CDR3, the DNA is TGTGCCAGCAGCTTATTAGGGGGGGACACTGAAGCTTTCTTT.

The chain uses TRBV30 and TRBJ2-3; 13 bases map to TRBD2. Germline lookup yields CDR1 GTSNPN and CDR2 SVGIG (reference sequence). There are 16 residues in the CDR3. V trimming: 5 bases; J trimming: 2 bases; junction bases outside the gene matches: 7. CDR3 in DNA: TGTGCCTGGTCCTCCGGGACTAGCGGGGTCACAGATACGCAGTATTTT. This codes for CAWSSGTSGVTDTQYF.

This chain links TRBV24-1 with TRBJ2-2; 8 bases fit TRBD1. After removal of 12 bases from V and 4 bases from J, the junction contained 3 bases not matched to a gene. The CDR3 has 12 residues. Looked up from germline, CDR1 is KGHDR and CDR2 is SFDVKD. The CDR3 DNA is TGTGCCGTAGACAGGGGCACCGGGGAGCTGTTTTTT. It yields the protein CAVDRGTGELFF.

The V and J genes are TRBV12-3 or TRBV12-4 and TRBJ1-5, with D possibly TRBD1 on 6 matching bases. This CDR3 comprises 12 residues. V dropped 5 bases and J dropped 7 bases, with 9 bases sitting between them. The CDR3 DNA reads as TGTGCCAGCAGTCCCGGACAGCAGCCCCAGCATTTT. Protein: CASSPGQQPQHF.

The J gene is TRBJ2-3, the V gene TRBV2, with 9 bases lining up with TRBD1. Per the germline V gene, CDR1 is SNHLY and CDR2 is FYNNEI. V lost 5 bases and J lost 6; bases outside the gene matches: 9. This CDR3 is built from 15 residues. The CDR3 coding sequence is TGTGCCAGCAGTAGCGGGACAGGGTATCGGGATACGCAGTATTTT. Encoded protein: CASSSGTGYRDTQYF.

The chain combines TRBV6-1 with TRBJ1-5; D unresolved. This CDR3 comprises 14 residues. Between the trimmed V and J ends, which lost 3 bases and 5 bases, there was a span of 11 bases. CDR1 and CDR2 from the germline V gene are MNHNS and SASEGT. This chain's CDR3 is CASSELQRDQPQHF. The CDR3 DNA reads TGTGCCAGCAGTGAGTTACAGAGAGATCAGCCCCAGCATTTT.

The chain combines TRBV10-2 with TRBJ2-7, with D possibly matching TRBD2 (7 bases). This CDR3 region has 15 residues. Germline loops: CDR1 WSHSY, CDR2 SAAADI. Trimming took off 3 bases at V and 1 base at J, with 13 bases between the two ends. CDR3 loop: CASSDTGGRSYEQYF. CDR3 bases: TGCGCCAGCAGTGATACGGGGGGCCGTTCCTACGAGCAGTACTTC.

The CDR3 bases are TGCGCCAGCAGCCAAGTTAGCGGGAGAACCGGAGCCGCCTACAATGAGCAGTTCTTC. Translation: CASSQVSGRTGAAYNEQFF. J is TRBJ2-1 and V is TRBV4-1; TRBD2 matches 9 bases. The CDR3 is 19 residues long. V trimming: 1 base; J trimming: 2 bases; junction bases outside the gene matches: 12. Germline V CDR1 and CDR2: MGHRA, YSYEKL.